The 16 T cell receptor beta chains below were found in one sample sequenced in a study of neoadjuvant anti-PD-1 for oral cavity cancer. Profiling relied on immunoSEQ multiplex PCR, and the TCRdb table lists in-frame clones only, not all of them. The data show tens of thousands of clones, approximately 82% seen once. Specimen: PBMCs, collected before nivolumab (anti-PD-1) treatment. All receptors come from a person aged 35-80 years with oral cavity squamous cell carcinoma.

CDR3 DNA: TGTGCCAGCACGCGACAGGGGTTTGGCGAGCAGTACTTC. Amino acid sequence: CASTRQGFGEQYF. The chain has TRBV2 and TRBJ2-7, with 8 bases fitting TRBD1. The length of the CDR3 is 13 residues. V dropped 7 bases and J dropped 6; count of bases not matched to a gene: 8. Germline CDR1 is SNHLY and CDR2 is FYNNEI. Supplemented by reference TRBV2 and TRBJ2-7, the full variable domain reads EPEVTQTPSHQVTQMGQEVILRCVPISNHLYFYWYRQILGQKVEFLVSFYNNEISEKSEIFDDQFSVERPDGSNFTLKIRSTKLEDSAMYFCASTRQGFGEQYFGPGTRLTVT.

The chain recombines TRBV10-3 with TRBJ2-7, with a tentative D call TRBD1 (5 bases). Per the germline V gene, CDR1 is ENHRY and CDR2 is SYGVKD. CDR3 length: 15 residues. Trimming stripped 4 bases from V and 0 bases from J, with 13 bases between. CDR3 residues: CAISGSQGSSYEQYF. In nucleotides, the CDR3 is TGTGCCATCAGTGGCTCGCAGGGATCCTCCTACGAGCAGTACTTC.

This clone has a handful of counts. The chain combines TRBV4-2 with TRBJ1-1; TRBD1 matches 8 bases. The length of the CDR3 is 15 residues. The germline V gene encodes CDR1 LGHNA and CDR2 YNFKEQ. The V segment lost 0 bases and the J segment 5 bases; nucleotides outside the gene matches: 5. The chain's CDR3 is CASSQDPGGVTEAFF. The CDR3 region has the DNA TGTGCCAGCAGCCAAGATCCAGGGGGCGTAACTGAAGCTTTCTTT.

This sequence joins TRBV7-6 and TRBJ2-7; D assignment may be TRBD1 or TRBD2 (5 bases each). The last part of the DNA fits TRBJ2-5 better; the J call may be wrong. In germline, CDR1 is SGHVS, CDR2 FNYEAQ. This CDR3 is 14 amino acids long. The DNA for the CDR3 is TGTGCCAGCAGCTTCAACTCCCTTGGGGGGACCCAGTACTTC. It is translated as CASSFNSLGGTQYF.

The chain is built from TRBV28 and TRBJ1-5; 7 nucleotides line up with TRBD1. The V gene end was trimmed by 4 bases and the J gene end by 4 bases; junction bases not matched to a gene: 7. The CDR3 length is 15 residues. The V gene's germline CDR1 is MDHEN and CDR2 SYDVKM. As DNA, the CDR3 is TGTGCCAGCAGTTCCCCCCTGACAGGGAATCAGCCCCAGCATTTT. Translated, it gives CASSSPLTGNQPQHF. Full variable domain (outside the CDR3, taken from reference TRBV28 and TRBJ1-5): DVKVTQSSRYLVKRTGEKVFLECVQDMDHENMFWYRQDPGLGLRLIYFSYDVKMKEKGDIPEGYSVSREKKERFSLILESASTNQTSMYLCASSSPLTGNQPQHFGDGTRLSIL.

The chain carries TRBV4-2 and TRBJ2-6; no reliable D call. Germline values: CDR1 LGHNA, CDR2 YNFKEQ. The CDR3 loop spans 17 amino acids. V was pared by 0 bases and J by 0 bases, with 9 bases between. The CDR3 DNA reads as TGTGCCAGCAGCCAAGAGACCTCGAGCTCTGGGGCCAACGTCCTGACTTTC. This encodes CASSQETSSSGANVLTF.

The gene calls are TRBV5-1 and TRBJ2-7; 8 bases agree with TRBD1. Germline V gives CDR1 SGHRS, CDR2 YFSETQ. The V gene end was trimmed by 1 base and the J gene end by 5 bases; junction bases not matched to a gene: 8. This CDR3 has 15 residues. The CDR3 here is CASSLSLQGDHEQYF. The DNA of the CDR3 is TGCGCCAGCAGCTTGTCTTTACAGGGGGACCACGAGCAGTACTTC.

The chain combines TRBV4-1 with TRBJ2-7; TRBD2 agrees at 9 bases. From germline, CDR1 is MGHRA and CDR2 YSYEKL. This CDR3 has 17 residues. After removal of 1 base from V and 7 bases from J, the junction contained 14 bases not matched to a gene. The CDR3 sequence is CASSQGLESGGFGEQYF. The CDR3 nucleotides are TGCGCCAGCAGCCAAGGCCTGGAGAGCGGGGGGTTTGGGGAGCAGTACTTC.

The chain carries TRBV5-1 and TRBJ2-1; D perhaps matches TRBD1 (5 bases). The CDR3 runs 13 residues. From germline, CDR1 is SGHRS and CDR2 YFSETQ. Trimming pared 5 bases from V and 10 bases from J, leaving 16 bases between. The CDR3, as DNA: TGCGCCAGCAGGGTGATGACAGATAGCGAGCAGTTCTTC. Translation gives CASRVMTDSEQFF. The full variable domain, its missing parts supplied by reference TRBV5-1 and TRBJ2-1, is KAGVTQTPRYLIKTRGQQVTLSCSPISGHRSVSWYQQTPGQGLQFLFEYFSETQRNKGNFPGRFSGRQFSNSRSEMNVSTLELGDSALYLCASRVMTDSEQFFGPGTRLTVL.

The V and J genes are TRBV2 and TRBJ1-3; D ambiguous. The CDR3 is 14 residues long. From germline, CDR1 is SNHLY and CDR2 FYNNEI. Trimming cost V 8 bases and J 4 bases, with 15 bases left between them. The CDR3 protein is CASLNILAGNTIYF. In nucleotides, the CDR3 is TGTGCCAGCTTGAACATCCTAGCGGGAAACACCATATATTTT.

The chain links TRBV30 to TRBJ1-6, with 8 positions matching TRBD1. J lost 6 bases, V lost 1 base, and 11 bases had no gene match. The CDR3 extends over 17 amino acids. CDR1 is GTSNPN and CDR2 is SVGIG in the germline V gene (reference sequence). CDR3 DNA sequence: TGTGCCTGGAGTGCAGGCAGGGGGCATTTGCGTAATTCACCCCTCCACTTT. As protein: CAWSAGRGHLRNSPLHF.

The chain couples TRBV7-9 to TRBJ2-7; 8 bases are shared with TRBD2. The CDR3 consists of 16 residues. Germline trimming cut 4 bases from V and 3 bases from J; bases unmatched to any gene: 11. Germline CDR1 is SEHNR and CDR2 is FQNEAQ (reference sequence). The CDR3 loop reads CASSSPFGTSFYEQYF. CDR3 coding DNA: TGTGCCAGCAGCTCACCTTTCGGGACTAGTTTCTACGAGCAGTACTTC.

V gene TRBV7-8 combines with J gene TRBJ1-5; a weak D match, TRBD1 (5 bases). Trimming took off 1 base at V and 9 bases at J, with 19 bases between the two ends. The V gene's germline CDR1 is SGHVS and CDR2 FQNEAQ. The CDR3 loop spans 16 amino acids. CDR3 protein: CASSLDLATAGGPQHF. CDR3 nucleotide sequence: TGTGCCAGCAGCTTAGATTTAGCGACAGCTGGGGGGCCCCAGCATTTT.

This chain uses TRBV7-9 with TRBJ1-3; D gene unclear. Trimming removed 3 bases at V and 0 bases at J, with 12 bases between. From germline, CDR1 is SEHNR and CDR2 FQNEAQ (reference sequence). This CDR3 is built from 16 residues. The CDR3 sequence: CASSFAEGNSGNTIYF. CDR3 sequence (DNA): TGTGCCAGCAGCTTTGCGGAAGGGAACTCTGGAAACACCATATATTTT. The full variable domain, its missing parts supplied by reference TRBV7-9 and TRBJ1-3, is DTGVSQNPRHKITKRGQNVTFRCDPISEHNRLYWYRQTLGQGPEFLTYFQNEAQLEKSRLLSDRFSAERPKGSFSTLEIQRTEQGDSAMYLCASSFAEGNSGNTIYFGEGSWLTVV.

This CDR3 is CASSLRLAGTYEQYF. CDR3 nucleotides: TGCGCCAGCAGCCTCAGACTAGCGGGTACCTACGAGCAGTACTTC. The chain carries TRBV4-1 and TRBJ2-7; 10 bases are a match to TRBD2. The CDR3 spans 15 residues. Trimming at V came to 4 bases and at J to 2 bases, leaving 5 bases not matched to a gene. CDR1 MGHRA and CDR2 YSYEKL come from the germline V gene.

The rearrangement uses TRBV19 and TRBJ2-3; 7 nucleotides match TRBD1. With 3 bases clipped from V and 3 bases from J, the junction kept 0 bases outside the gene matches. There are 13 residues in the CDR3. Germline V gives CDR1 LNHDA, CDR2 SQIVND (reference sequence). The CDR3 sequence is CASSMTGTDTQYF. CDR3 in DNA: TGTGCCAGTAGTATGACAGGGACAGATACGCAGTATTTT.